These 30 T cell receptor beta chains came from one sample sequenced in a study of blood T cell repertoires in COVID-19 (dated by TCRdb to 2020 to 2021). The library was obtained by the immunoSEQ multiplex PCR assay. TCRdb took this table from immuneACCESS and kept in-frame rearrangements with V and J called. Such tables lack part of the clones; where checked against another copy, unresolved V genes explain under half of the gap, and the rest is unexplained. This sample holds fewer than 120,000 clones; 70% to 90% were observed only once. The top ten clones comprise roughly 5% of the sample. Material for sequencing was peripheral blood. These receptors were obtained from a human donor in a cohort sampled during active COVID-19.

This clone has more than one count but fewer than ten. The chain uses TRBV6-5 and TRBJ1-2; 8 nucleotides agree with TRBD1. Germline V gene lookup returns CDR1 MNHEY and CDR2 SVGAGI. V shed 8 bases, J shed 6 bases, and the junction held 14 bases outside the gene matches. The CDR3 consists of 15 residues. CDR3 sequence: CASPISTGEVDGYTF. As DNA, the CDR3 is TGTGCCAGCCCCATTTCGACAGGGGAGGTAGATGGCTACACCTTC.

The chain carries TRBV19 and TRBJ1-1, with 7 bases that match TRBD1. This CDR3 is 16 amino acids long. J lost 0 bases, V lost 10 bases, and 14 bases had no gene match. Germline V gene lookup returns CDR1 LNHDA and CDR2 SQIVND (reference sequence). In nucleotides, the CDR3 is TGTGCCACCCTGGGACCGGGACAGCTGATGAACACTGAAGCTTTCTTT. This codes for CATLGPGQLMNTEAFF.

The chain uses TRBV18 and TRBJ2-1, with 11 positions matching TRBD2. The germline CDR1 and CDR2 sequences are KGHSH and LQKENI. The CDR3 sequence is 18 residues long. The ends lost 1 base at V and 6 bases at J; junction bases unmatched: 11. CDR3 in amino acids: CASSPQVLAGAWGNEQFF. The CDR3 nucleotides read TGTGCCAGCTCACCACAGGTACTAGCGGGAGCGTGGGGCAATGAGCAGTTCTTC. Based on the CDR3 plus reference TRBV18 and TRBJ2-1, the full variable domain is NAGVMQNPRHLVRRRGQEARLRCSPMKGHSHVYWYRQLPEEGLKFMVYLQKENIIDESGMPKERFSAEFPKEGPSILRIQQVVRGDSAAYFCASSPQVLAGAWGNEQFFGPGTRLTVL.

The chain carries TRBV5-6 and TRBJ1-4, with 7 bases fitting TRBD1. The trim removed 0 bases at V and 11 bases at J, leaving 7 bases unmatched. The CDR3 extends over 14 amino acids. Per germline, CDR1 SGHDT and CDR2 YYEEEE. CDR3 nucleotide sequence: TGTGCCAGCAGCTTGGGACAGGGTACGGGGAAACTGTTTTTT. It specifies CASSLGQGTGKLFF. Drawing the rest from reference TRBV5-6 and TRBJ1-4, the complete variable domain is DAGVTQSPTHLIKTRGQQVTLRCSPKSGHDTVSWYQQALGQGPQFIFQYYEEEERQRGNFPDRFSGHQFPNYSSELNVNALLLGDSALYLCASSLGQGTGKLFFGSGTQLSVL.

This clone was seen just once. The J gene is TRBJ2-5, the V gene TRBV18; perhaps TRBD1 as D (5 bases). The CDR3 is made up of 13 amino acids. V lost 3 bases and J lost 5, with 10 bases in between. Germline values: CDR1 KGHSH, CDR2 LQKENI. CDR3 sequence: CASSPDSSETQYF. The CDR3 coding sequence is TGTGCCAGCTCACCCGACAGTTCGGAGACCCAGTACTTC.

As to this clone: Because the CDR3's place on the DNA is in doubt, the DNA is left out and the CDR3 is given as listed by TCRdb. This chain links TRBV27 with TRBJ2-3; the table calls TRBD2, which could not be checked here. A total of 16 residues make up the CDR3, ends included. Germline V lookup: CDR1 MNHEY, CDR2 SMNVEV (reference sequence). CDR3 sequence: CASSPSGRGGSVTQYF.

For the CDR3, the DNA is TGTGCCAGTAGTCCAAGGACAGGGGTGAACTATAATTCACCCCTCCACTTT. Translation: CASSPRTGVNYNSPLHF. The gene calls are TRBV19 and TRBJ1-6; 9 nucleotides match TRBD1. CDR1 is LNHDA, CDR2 SQIVND, per germline (reference sequence). Trimming removed 5 bases from V and 3 bases from J; junction bases left unmatched: 8. The CDR3 is made up of 17 amino acids.

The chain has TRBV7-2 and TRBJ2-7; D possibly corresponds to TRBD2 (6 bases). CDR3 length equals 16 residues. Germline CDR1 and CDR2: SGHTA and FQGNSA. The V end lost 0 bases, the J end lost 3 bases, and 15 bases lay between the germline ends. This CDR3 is CASSLAAAGLYYEQYF. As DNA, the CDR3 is TGTGCCAGCAGCTTAGCAGCGGCGGGGCTCTACTACGAGCAGTACTTC.

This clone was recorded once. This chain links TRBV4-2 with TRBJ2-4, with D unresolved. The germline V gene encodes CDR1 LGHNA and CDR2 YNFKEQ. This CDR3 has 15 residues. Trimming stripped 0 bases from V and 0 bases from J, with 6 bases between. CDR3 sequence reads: CASSQDNPAKNIQYF. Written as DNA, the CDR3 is TGTGCCAGCAGCCAAGATAATCCAGCCAAAAACATTCAGTACTTC.

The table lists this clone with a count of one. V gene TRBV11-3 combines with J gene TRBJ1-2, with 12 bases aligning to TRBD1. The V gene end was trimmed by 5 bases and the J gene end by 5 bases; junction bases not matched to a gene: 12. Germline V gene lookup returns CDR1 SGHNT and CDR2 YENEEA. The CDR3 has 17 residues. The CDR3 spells CASSPEGQGASGYGYTF. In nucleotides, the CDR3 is TGTGCCAGCAGCCCTGAGGGACAGGGGGCTTCAGGGTATGGCTACACCTTC.

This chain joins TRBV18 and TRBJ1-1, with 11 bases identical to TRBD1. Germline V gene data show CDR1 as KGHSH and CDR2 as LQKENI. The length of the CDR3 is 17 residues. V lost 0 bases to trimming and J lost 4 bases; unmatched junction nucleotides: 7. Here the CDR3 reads CASSPPFLGQGGTEAFF. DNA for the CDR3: TGTGCCAGCTCACCACCGTTTTTGGGACAGGGGGGCACTGAAGCTTTCTTT.

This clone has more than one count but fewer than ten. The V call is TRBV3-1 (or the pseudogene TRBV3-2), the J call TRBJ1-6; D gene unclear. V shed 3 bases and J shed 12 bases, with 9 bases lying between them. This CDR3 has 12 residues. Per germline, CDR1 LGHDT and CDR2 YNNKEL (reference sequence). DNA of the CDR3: TGTGCCAGCAGCCAGGCTGGTTTACCCCTCCACTTT. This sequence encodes CASSQAGLPLHF.

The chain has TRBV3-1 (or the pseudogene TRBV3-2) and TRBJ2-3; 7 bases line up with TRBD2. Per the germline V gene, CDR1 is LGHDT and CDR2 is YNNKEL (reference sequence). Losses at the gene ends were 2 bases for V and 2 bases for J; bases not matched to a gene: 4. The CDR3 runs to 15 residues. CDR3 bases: TGTGCCAGCAGCCAATCGCGGGGGAACACAGATACGCAGTATTTT. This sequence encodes CASSQSRGNTDTQYF.

CDR3 region: CASSNTMNYGYTF. CDR3 coding DNA: TGTGCCAGCAGTAATACAATGAACTATGGCTACACCTTC. The chain joins TRBV6-5 to TRBJ1-2, with unresolved D. CDR3 length equals 13 residues. The ends were cut back, 5 bases at V and 2 bases at J, with 9 bases in the middle. CDR1 is MNHEY and CDR2 is SVGAGI in the germline V gene.

The CDR3 is CATSRAGGAIQPQHF. DNA of the CDR3: TGTGCCACCAGCAGAGCAGGGGGCGCGATTCAGCCCCAGCATTTT. The rearrangement uses TRBV15 and TRBJ1-5; TRBD1 matches 8 bases. Germline lookup yields CDR1 LNHNV and CDR2 YYDKDF (reference sequence). V shed 1 base and J 6 bases; nucleotides not matched to a gene: 5. CDR3 size: 15 residues.

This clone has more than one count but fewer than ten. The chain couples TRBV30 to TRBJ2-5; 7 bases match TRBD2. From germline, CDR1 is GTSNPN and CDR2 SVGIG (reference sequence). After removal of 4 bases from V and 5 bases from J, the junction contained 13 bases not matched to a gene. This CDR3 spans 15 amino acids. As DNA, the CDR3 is TGTGCCTGGACCCCCGGGGCGGGAGCCTTGGAGACCCAGTACTTC. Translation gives CAWTPGAGALETQYF.

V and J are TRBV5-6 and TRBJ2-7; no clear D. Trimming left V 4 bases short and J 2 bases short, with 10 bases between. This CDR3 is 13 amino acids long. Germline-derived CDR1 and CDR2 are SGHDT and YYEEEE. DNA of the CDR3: TGTGCCAGCAGCCGAACAAATACCTACGAGCAGTACTTC. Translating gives CASSRTNTYEQYF. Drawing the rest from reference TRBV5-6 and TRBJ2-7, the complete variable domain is DAGVTQSPTHLIKTRGQQVTLRCSPKSGHDTVSWYQQALGQGPQFIFQYYEEEERQRGNFPDRFSGHQFPNYSSELNVNALLLGDSALYLCASSRTNTYEQYFGPGTRLTVT.

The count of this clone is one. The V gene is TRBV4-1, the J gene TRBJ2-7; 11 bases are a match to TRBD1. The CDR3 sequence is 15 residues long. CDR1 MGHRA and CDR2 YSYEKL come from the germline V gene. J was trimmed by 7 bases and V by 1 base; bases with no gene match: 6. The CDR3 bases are TGCGCCAGCAGCCAAGCCGGACAGGGGGCTGGTGAGCAGTACTTC. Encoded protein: CASSQAGQGAGEQYF.

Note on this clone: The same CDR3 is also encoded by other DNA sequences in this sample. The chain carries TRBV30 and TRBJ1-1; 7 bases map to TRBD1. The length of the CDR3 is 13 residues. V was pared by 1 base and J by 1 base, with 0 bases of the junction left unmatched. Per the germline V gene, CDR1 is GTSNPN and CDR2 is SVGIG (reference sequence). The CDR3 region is CAWSGQGNTEAFF. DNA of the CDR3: TGTGCCTGGAGTGGACAGGGGAACACTGAAGCTTTCTTT.

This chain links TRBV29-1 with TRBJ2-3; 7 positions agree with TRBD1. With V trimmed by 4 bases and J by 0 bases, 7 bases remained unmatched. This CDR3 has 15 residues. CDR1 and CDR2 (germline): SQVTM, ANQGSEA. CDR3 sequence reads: CSVVGTDTSTDTQYF. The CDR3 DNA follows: TGCAGCGTTGTCGGGACAGACACTAGCACAGATACGCAGTATTTT.

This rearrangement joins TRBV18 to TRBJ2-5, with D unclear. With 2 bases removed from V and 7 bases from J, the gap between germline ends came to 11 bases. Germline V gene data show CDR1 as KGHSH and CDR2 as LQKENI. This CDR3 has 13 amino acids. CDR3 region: CASSPSDSRTQYF. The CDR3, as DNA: TGTGCCAGCTCACCATCGGATAGCAGGACCCAGTACTTC.

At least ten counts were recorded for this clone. The CDR3: CASRLAISYEQYF. CDR3 bases: TGTGCCAGCAGGCTAGCGATCTCCTACGAGCAGTACTTC. The gene calls are TRBV28 and TRBJ2-7; TRBD2 might be the D (6 bases). This CDR3 is built from 13 residues. Germline lookup yields CDR1 MDHEN and CDR2 SYDVKM. Trimming cost V 6 bases and J 0 bases, with 9 bases left between them.

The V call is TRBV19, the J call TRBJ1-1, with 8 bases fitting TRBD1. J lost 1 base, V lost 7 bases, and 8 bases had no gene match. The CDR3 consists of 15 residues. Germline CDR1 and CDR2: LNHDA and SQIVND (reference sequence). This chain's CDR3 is CASMRAGTGNTEAFF. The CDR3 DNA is TGTGCCAGTATGCGCGCCGGGACAGGGAACACTGAAGCTTTCTTT.

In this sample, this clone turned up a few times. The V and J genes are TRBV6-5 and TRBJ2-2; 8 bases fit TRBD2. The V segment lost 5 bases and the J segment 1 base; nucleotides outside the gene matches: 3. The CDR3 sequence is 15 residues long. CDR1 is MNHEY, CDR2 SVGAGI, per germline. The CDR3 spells CASSQGLGNTGELFF. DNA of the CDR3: TGTGCCAGCAGTCAGGGACTAGGGAACACCGGGGAGCTGTTTTTT.

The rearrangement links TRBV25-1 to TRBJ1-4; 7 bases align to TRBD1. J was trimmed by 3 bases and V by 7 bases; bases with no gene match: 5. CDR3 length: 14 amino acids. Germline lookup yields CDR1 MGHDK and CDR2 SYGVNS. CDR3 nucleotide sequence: TGTGCCAGCAATCCGGGACAGCCTAATGAAAAACTGTTTTTT. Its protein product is CASNPGQPNEKLFF.

Written as DNA, the CDR3 is TGCGCCAGCAGCTTGGATGGAGTCGTAAACATTCAGTACTTC. Amino acid sequence: CASSLDGVVNIQYF. The rearrangement joins TRBV5-1 to TRBJ2-4; D unresolved. The ends were cut back, 0 bases at V and 6 bases at J, with 10 bases in the middle. The CDR3 is 14 residues long. The germline CDR1 and CDR2 sequences are SGHRS and YFSETQ.

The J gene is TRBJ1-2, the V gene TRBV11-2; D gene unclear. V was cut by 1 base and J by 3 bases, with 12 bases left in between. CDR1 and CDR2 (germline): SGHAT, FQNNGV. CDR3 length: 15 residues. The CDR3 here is CASSLGWTRDYGYTF. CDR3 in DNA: TGTGCCAGCAGCTTAGGCTGGACGAGGGACTATGGCTACACCTTC.

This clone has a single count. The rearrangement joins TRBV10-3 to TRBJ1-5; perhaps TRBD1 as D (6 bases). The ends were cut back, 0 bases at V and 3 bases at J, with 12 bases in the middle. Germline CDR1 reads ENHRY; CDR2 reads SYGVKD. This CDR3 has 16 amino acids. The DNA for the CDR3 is TGTGCCATCAGTGAGTCGATTGGACAGAACAATCAGCCCCAGCATTTT. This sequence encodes CAISESIGQNNQPQHF.

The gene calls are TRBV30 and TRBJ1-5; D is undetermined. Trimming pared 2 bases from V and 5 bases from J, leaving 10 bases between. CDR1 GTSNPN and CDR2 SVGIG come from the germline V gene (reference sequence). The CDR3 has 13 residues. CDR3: CAWSPNSYQPQHF. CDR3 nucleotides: TGTGCCTGGAGTCCAAACTCTTATCAGCCCCAGCATTTT.

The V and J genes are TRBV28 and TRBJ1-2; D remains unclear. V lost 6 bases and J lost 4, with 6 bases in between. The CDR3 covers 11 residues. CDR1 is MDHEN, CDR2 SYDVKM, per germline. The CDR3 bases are TGTGCCAGCAGCACAATCTATGGCTACACCTTC. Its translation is CASSTIYGYTF.